The clone carrying this TCR beta chain was seen at least ten times. The source of the sample is a study of T cell repertoires in cytomegalovirus infection. MiXCR, applied by TCRdb to the reads, yields one record per CDR3 protein. The sample consists of around 180,000 distinct CDR3 sequences, approximately 19% of them appearing once. The germline CDR1 and CDR2 sequences are SEHNR and FQNEAQ (reference sequence). V lost 4 bases to trimming and J lost 4 bases; unmatched junction nucleotides: 8. The CDR3 totals 15 residues. Specimen: PBMCs. The rearrangement uses TRBV7-9 and TRBJ2-3; 7 bases are a match to TRBD2. This receptor was identified in a human donor in good health (CMV status not recorded). Some clones in this sample may be carry-over from other donors' samples. CDR3 nucleotide sequence: TGTGCCAGCAGCTCCTTCCAGGGAGGGCCAGATACGCAGTATTTT. Amino acids: CASSSFQGGPDTQYF.